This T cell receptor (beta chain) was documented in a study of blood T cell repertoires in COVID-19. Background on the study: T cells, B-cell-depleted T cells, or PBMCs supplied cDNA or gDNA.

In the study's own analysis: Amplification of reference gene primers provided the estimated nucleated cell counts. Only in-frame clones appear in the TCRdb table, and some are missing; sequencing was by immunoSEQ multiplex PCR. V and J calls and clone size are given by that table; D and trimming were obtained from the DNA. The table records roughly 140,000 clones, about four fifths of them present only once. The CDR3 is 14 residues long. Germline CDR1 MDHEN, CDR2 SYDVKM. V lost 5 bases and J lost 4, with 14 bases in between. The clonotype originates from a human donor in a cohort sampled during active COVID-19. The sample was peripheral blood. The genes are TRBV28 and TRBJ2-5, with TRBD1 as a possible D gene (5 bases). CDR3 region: CASSGEQDGETQYF. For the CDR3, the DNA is TGTGCCAGCAGTGGGGAACAGGACGGAGAGACCCAGTACTTC.